One and the same sample provided the 22 T cell receptor beta chains below, sequenced in a study of blood T cell repertoires in COVID-19. Measured with immunoSEQ multiplex PCR; TCRdb has only the in-frame clones, and not every one. The data hold roughly 200,000 clones, with 80% to 85% observed a single time. The specimen sequenced was peripheral blood. Receptors originate from an elderly woman with COVID-19, enrolled during active disease.

The chain recombines TRBV30 with TRBJ1-5; 12 nucleotides align to TRBD1. CDR3 length: 15 amino acids. V lost 5 bases and J lost 2; bases outside the gene matches: 4. The V gene's germline CDR1 is GTSNPN and CDR2 SVGIG (reference sequence). Here the CDR3 DNA reads TGTGCCTGGTCGGGACAGGGGGCTGGCAATCAGCCCCAGCATTTT. Its translation is CAWSGQGAGNQPQHF.

The genes are TRBV28 and TRBJ1-2, with D unresolved. The CDR3 extends over 13 amino acids. The ends were cut back, 2 bases at V and 0 bases at J, with 4 bases in the middle. Germline CDR1 reads MDHEN; CDR2 reads SYDVKM. The CDR3 spells CASSLEPNYGYTF. The CDR3 DNA sequence: TGTGCCAGCAGTTTAGAGCCTAACTATGGCTACACCTTC.

The chain joins TRBV11-2 to TRBJ2-7; 8 nucleotides align to TRBD2. Per germline, CDR1 SGHAT and CDR2 FQNNGV. The V segment lost 5 bases and the J segment 1 base; nucleotides outside the gene matches: 7. CDR3 length: 15 amino acids. This CDR3 reads CASSLERGRSYEQYF. CDR3 sequence (DNA): TGTGCCAGCAGCCTCGAGCGGGGGCGATCCTACGAGCAGTACTTC.

The J gene is TRBJ1-6, the V gene TRBV19, with unresolved D. CDR1 LNHDA and CDR2 SQIVND come from the germline V gene (reference sequence). Trimming pared 10 bases from V and 3 bases from J, leaving 13 bases between. The CDR3 runs to 14 residues. The CDR3 protein is CATSPGFYNSPLHF. CDR3 nucleotide sequence: TGTGCCACCTCTCCGGGTTTCTATAATTCACCCCTCCACTTT.

J is TRBJ2-2 and V is TRBV5-1; D may be TRBD1 (9 bases). Between the trimmed V and J ends, which lost 0 bases and 4 bases, there was a span of 19 bases. The CDR3 sequence is 18 residues long. Germline V gene lookup returns CDR1 SGHRS and CDR2 YFSETQ. The CDR3 sequence: CASSLVPGGTGTTGELFF. DNA for the CDR3: TGCGCCAGCAGCTTGGTGCCGGGGGGGACAGGGACCACCGGGGAGCTGTTTTTT.

CDR3 DNA: TGTGCCAGCAGTCGTCGGGACATTAATGAAAAACTGTTTTTT. Amino acid sequence: CASSRRDINEKLFF. The chain is built from TRBV3-1 (or the pseudogene TRBV3-2) and TRBJ1-4; maybe TRBD1 (6 bases). V dropped 6 bases and J dropped 4 bases, with 12 bases sitting between them. Germline loops: CDR1 LGHDT, CDR2 YNNKEL (reference sequence). CDR3 size: 14 residues.

Only a few counts were recorded for this clone. The CDR3 protein is CAISEAGTANTEAFF. The DNA of the CDR3 is TGTGCCATCAGTGAGGCCGGGACAGCGAACACTGAAGCTTTCTTT. This chain uses TRBV10-3 with TRBJ1-1, with TRBD1 matching 7 bases. Germline V gene sequence: CDR1 ENHRY, CDR2 SYGVKD. J was trimmed by 1 base and V by 2 bases; bases with no gene match: 4. This CDR3 has 15 amino acids.

V gene TRBV5-6 combines with J gene TRBJ1-4, with D unclear. CDR1 and CDR2 from the germline V gene are SGHDT and YYEEEE. Trimming pared 5 bases from V and 8 bases from J, leaving 13 bases between. There are 13 residues in the CDR3. CDR3 in DNA: TGTGCCAGCAGTATAGCAGTTGGCGAAAAACTGTTTTTT. Protein: CASSIAVGEKLFF.

The rearrangement uses TRBV19 and TRBJ2-7; TRBD1 is a possible D gene (6 bases). From germline, CDR1 is LNHDA and CDR2 SQIVND (reference sequence). This CDR3 comprises 16 residues. Trimming removed 6 bases at V and 2 bases at J, with 20 bases between. The CDR3 DNA reads as TGTGCCAGTAGAGGGGTGGAAGCAGGGGTAGCCTACGAGCAGTACTTC. The encoded protein is CASRGVEAGVAYEQYF.

This chain joins TRBV30 and TRBJ1-2; no firm D call. The germline V and J ends were trimmed by 2 bases and 2 bases, with 6 bases remaining between them. The CDR3 contains 12 residues. Looked up from germline, CDR1 is GTSNPN and CDR2 is SVGIG (reference sequence). CDR3 sequence reads: CAWSTENYGYTF. The CDR3 DNA reads TGTGCCTGGAGTACCGAGAACTATGGCTACACCTTC. Full variable domain (outside the CDR3, taken from reference TRBV30 and TRBJ1-2): SQTIHQWPATLVQPVGSPLSLECTVEGTSNPNLYWYRQAAGRGLQLLFYSVGIGQISSEVPQNLSASRPQDRQFILSSKKLLLSDSGFYLCAWSTENYGYTFGSGTRLTVV.

This rearrangement joins TRBV18 to TRBJ1-2; D is ambiguous. The CDR3 runs 15 residues. Trimming left V 0 bases short and J 0 bases short, with 8 bases between. Per the germline V gene, CDR1 is KGHSH and CDR2 is LQKENI. The DNA for the CDR3 is TGTGCCAGCTCACCACCCGGTCCTTCTAACTATGGCTACACCTTC. Translation: CASSPPGPSNYGYTF.

The chain recombines TRBV6-5 with TRBJ1-1; 9 bases map to TRBD1. Unmatched junction bases numbered 5, after V lost 6 bases and J lost 0 bases. This CDR3 spans 15 amino acids. Germline CDR1 and CDR2: MNHEY and SVGAGI. The CDR3 DNA reads as TGTGCCAGCAGGCGGGACAGGGACTTGAACACTGAAGCTTTCTTT. It yields the protein CASRRDRDLNTEAFF.

The chain recombines TRBV10-2 with TRBJ1-4, with 7 positions matching TRBD1. J lost 8 bases, V lost 6 bases, and 9 bases had no gene match. Germline V gene sequence: CDR1 WSHSY, CDR2 SAAADI. The CDR3 is made up of 14 amino acids. The CDR3 bases are TGCGCCAGCAGGAACCGGGACAGTGGGGAAAAACTGTTTTTT. It translates to CASRNRDSGEKLFF.

CDR3 region: CASSVGPIEEKLFF. The DNA for the CDR3 is TGTGCCAGCAGCGTAGGTCCGATTGAGGAAAAACTGTTTTTT. The chain combines TRBV9 with TRBJ1-4; D uncertain. The CDR3 extends over 14 amino acids. Germline V gene sequence: CDR1 SGDLS, CDR2 YYNGEE. V lost 0 bases, J lost 8 bases, and 11 bases lay in between.

The chain is built from TRBV28 and TRBJ1-5; unclear D gene. The CDR3 length is 14 residues. Germline V CDR1 and CDR2: MDHEN, SYDVKM. V shed 1 base and J shed 5 bases, with 9 bases lying between them. CDR3 in amino acids: CASSLFSGDQPQHF. CDR3 nucleotides: TGTGCCAGCAGTTTATTTTCCGGGGATCAGCCCCAGCATTTT. The whole variable domain, filled in from reference TRBV28 and TRBJ1-5, reads DVKVTQSSRYLVKRTGEKVFLECVQDMDHENMFWYRQDPGLGLRLIYFSYDVKMKEKGDIPEGYSVSREKKERFSLILESASTNQTSMYLCASSLFSGDQPQHFGDGTRLSIL.

V gene TRBV4-1 combines with J gene TRBJ1-1; D is perhaps TRBD1 (5 bases). This CDR3 has 15 amino acids. The ends were cut back, 0 bases at V and 8 bases at J, with 16 bases in the middle. In germline, CDR1 is MGHRA, CDR2 YSYEKL. The CDR3 sequence is CASSQEGGGGAEAFF. Here the CDR3 DNA reads TGCGCCAGCAGCCAAGAAGGAGGTGGAGGGGCGGAAGCTTTCTTT.

This clone was seen only once. V and J are TRBV5-4 and TRBJ2-7; D is ambiguous. This CDR3 contains 12 residues. V dropped 2 bases and J dropped 3 bases, with 6 bases sitting between them. CDR1 SGHNT and CDR2 YYREEE come from the germline V gene (reference sequence). CDR3 residues: CASSLRSYEQYF. The CDR3 nucleotides read TGTGCCAGCAGCTTACGGAGCTACGAGCAGTACTTC. The variable domain in full, with the rest retrieved from reference TRBV5-4 and TRBJ2-7, is ETGVTQSPTHLIKTRGQQVTLRCSSQSGHNTVSWYQQALGQGPQFIFQYYREEENGRGNFPPRFSGLQFPNYSSELNVNALELDDSALYLCASSLRSYEQYFGPGTRLTVT.

The rearrangement links TRBV18 to TRBJ1-3; no reliable D call. Deletions cut 2 bases from V and 0 bases from J, with 8 bases between. The length of the CDR3 is 15 residues. Looked up from germline, CDR1 is KGHSH and CDR2 is LQKENI. DNA of the CDR3: TGTGCCAGCTCACCAGCAGCGAGCTCTGGAAACACCATATATTTT. Its protein is CASSPAASSGNTIYF.

This sequence joins TRBV5-1 and TRBJ2-7; 9 bases are a match to TRBD1. The V segment lost 4 bases and the J segment 1 base; nucleotides outside the gene matches: 3. Germline lookup yields CDR1 SGHRS and CDR2 YFSETQ. This CDR3 contains 14 residues. In DNA, the CDR3 is TGCGCCAGCAGCACGACAGGGGGGTCCTACGAGCAGTACTTC. It codes for CASSTTGGSYEQYF.

This rearrangement joins TRBV19 to TRBJ1-5, with TRBD1 identical over 10 bases. After removal of 8 bases from V and 1 base from J, the junction contained 17 bases not matched to a gene. The CDR3 covers 19 residues. Germline CDR1 reads LNHDA; CDR2 reads SQIVND (reference sequence). CDR3 nucleotide sequence: TGTGCCAGTCGTGGAACGCCGGGACAGGGGATAATCAGCAATCAGCCCCAGCATTTT. This encodes CASRGTPGQGIISNQPQHF. The full variable domain, rest sourced from reference TRBV19 and TRBJ1-5, is DGGITQSPKYLFRKEGQNVTLSCEQNLNHDAMYWYRQDPGQGLRLIYYSQIVNDFQKGDIAEGYSVSREKKESFPLTVTSAQKNPTAFYLCASRGTPGQGIISNQPQHFGDGTRLSIL.

CDR3 amino acids: CASSEFHGEGETQYF. The CDR3 DNA is TGTGCCAGCAGTGAATTCCACGGGGAGGGAGAGACCCAGTACTTC. The chain is built from TRBV25-1 and TRBJ2-5, with 7 bases matching TRBD2. This CDR3 has 15 amino acids. The ends lost 1 base at V and 4 bases at J; junction bases unmatched: 6. Per the germline V gene, CDR1 is MGHDK and CDR2 is SYGVNS.

The rearrangement uses TRBV28 and TRBJ2-7; weak D call: TRBD2 (6 bases). The ends were cut back, 7 bases at V and 0 bases at J, with 16 bases in the middle. The CDR3 has 15 residues. The germline V gene encodes CDR1 MDHEN and CDR2 SYDVKM. This CDR3 reads CASTPGWGVSYEQYF. The CDR3 region has the DNA TGTGCCAGCACCCCAGGGTGGGGGGTCTCCTACGAGCAGTACTTC. The entire variable domain, with the rest obtained from reference TRBV28 and TRBJ2-7, is as follows: DVKVTQSSRYLVKRTGEKVFLECVQDMDHENMFWYRQDPGLGLRLIYFSYDVKMKEKGDIPEGYSVSREKKERFSLILESASTNQTSMYLCASTPGWGVSYEQYFGPGTRLTVT.